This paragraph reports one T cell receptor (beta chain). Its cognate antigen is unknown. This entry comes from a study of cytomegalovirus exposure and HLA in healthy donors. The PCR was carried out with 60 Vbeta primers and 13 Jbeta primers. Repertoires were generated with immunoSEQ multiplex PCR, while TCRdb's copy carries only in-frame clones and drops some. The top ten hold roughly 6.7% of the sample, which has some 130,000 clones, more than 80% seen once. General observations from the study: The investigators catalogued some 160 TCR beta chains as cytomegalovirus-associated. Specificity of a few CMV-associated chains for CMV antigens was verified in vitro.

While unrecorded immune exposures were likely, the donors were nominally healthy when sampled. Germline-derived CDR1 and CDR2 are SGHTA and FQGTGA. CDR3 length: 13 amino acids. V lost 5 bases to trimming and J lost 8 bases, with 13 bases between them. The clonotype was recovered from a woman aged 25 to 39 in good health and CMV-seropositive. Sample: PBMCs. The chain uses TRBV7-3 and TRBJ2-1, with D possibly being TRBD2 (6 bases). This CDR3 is CASSRQTRDEQFF. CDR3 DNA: TGTGCCAGCAGCCGCCAGACTAGGGATGAGCAGTTCTTC.